Shown below are 18 T cell receptor beta chains from a single sample sequenced in a study of radiation and T cells in renal cell carcinoma. The data were produced by immunoSEQ multiplex PCR, yet TCRdb's version contains in-frame clones alone and is incomplete. The table includes about 20,000 clones, roughly two thirds detected once. Documented treatment: 15 Gy SBRT to primary tumor, nephrectomy 4 weeks later. The starting material was tumor tissue, obtained from a patient whose treatment included radiotherapy and nephrectomy. Receptor source: a woman aged 70 to 79 with renal cell carcinoma.

V gene TRBV6-5 combines with J gene TRBJ1-5; D unclear. Germline V gene data show CDR1 as MNHEY and CDR2 as SVGAGI. The ends were cut back, 2 bases at V and 5 bases at J, with 4 bases in the middle. The CDR3 is made up of 12 amino acids. CDR3 amino acids: CASSYPYQPQHF. The CDR3 DNA follows: TGTGCCAGCAGTTACCCTTATCAGCCCCAGCATTTT.

This clone has a handful of counts. The chain links TRBV30 to TRBJ1-3; TRBD1 aligns across 7 bases. Losses at the gene ends were 1 base for V and 3 bases for J; bases not matched to a gene: 3. There are 14 residues in the CDR3. The germline V gene has CDR1 GTSNPN and CDR2 SVGIG (reference sequence). The DNA of the CDR3 is TGTGCCTGGAGTGAAGGGGGCGTTGGAAACACCATATATTTT. Translated, it gives CAWSEGGVGNTIYF.

The gene calls are TRBV6-7 and TRBJ2-1; D is perhaps TRBD2 (5 bases). TRBV6-7 is placed among ORFs of uncertain function. The length of the CDR3 is 16 residues. V was pared by 0 bases and J by 7 bases, with 16 bases between. The CDR3 nucleotides read TGTGCCAGCAGTTACTCGGGGAGAGGCGATGGGAATGAGCAGTTCTTC. Translating gives CASSYSGRGDGNEQFF.

The rearrangement uses TRBV28 and TRBJ2-3; the D call may be TRBD1 or TRBD2 (6 bases each). The CDR3 contains 14 residues. V lost 4 bases, J lost 2 bases, and 10 bases lay in between. Germline V gene data show CDR1 as MDHEN and CDR2 as SYDVKM. This CDR3 is CASSSGGYTDTQYF. CDR3 DNA: TGTGCCAGCAGTTCCGGGGGCTACACAGATACGCAGTATTTT.

V usage is TRBV5-1 and J usage is TRBJ2-1, with no clear D. This CDR3 contains 14 residues. V was shortened by 0 bases and J by 7 bases, with 11 bases between the two germline ends. The germline V gene has CDR1 SGHRS and CDR2 YFSETQ. CDR3 region: CASSLEASWNEQFF. As DNA, the CDR3 is TGCGCCAGCAGCTTGGAGGCTAGTTGGAATGAGCAGTTCTTC.

The rearrangement joins TRBV7-9 to TRBJ2-7; 9 bases agree with TRBD2. V was clipped by 6 bases and J by 3 bases; unmatched bases: 6. The germline V gene encodes CDR1 SEHNR and CDR2 FQNEAQ (reference sequence). The CDR3 contains 14 residues. The chain's CDR3 is CASSPSGGFYEQYF. CDR3 sequence (DNA): TGTGCCAGCAGTCCCAGCGGGGGGTTCTACGAGCAGTACTTC.

J is TRBJ2-6 and V is TRBV28, with D unresolved. This CDR3 is 15 amino acids long. The V end lost 7 bases, the J end lost 2 bases, and 12 bases lay between the germline ends. Germline CDR1 and CDR2: MDHEN and SYDVKM. The CDR3 region is CASIRWGTGANVLTF. CDR3 coding DNA: TGTGCCAGCATTAGGTGGGGTACTGGGGCCAACGTCCTGACTTTC.

The V gene is TRBV9, the J gene TRBJ2-1, with 14 bases lining up with TRBD2. The CDR3 consists of 18 residues. CDR1 and CDR2 from the germline V gene are SGDLS and YYNGEE. The junction had 9 bases not matched to a gene; V was cut back by 3 bases and J by 4 bases. CDR3 sequence (DNA): TGTGCCAGCAGCGCCAGCCGACTAGCGGGGGGGAATTACAATGAGCAGTTCTTC. It encodes CASSASRLAGGNYNEQFF.

This clone appeared a few times. The CDR3 DNA is TGCGCCAGCAGCCAAGATCAACGCTCTGGGGCCAACGTCCTGACTTTC. Its translation is CASSQDQRSGANVLTF. The rearrangement uses TRBV4-3 and TRBJ2-6; no definite D call. The CDR3 totals 16 residues. Germline loops: CDR1 LGHNA, CDR2 YSLEER. Trimming took off 0 bases at V and 0 bases at J, with 6 bases between the two ends.

This clone has only one observation. V usage is TRBV10-2 and J usage is TRBJ1-1; 7 nucleotides align to TRBD1. This CDR3 has 13 residues. Germline loops: CDR1 WSHSY, CDR2 SAAADI. With 6 bases clipped from V and 4 bases from J, the junction kept 5 bases outside the gene matches. CDR3 in DNA: TGCGCCAGCAGCCCAGGGGGTGGCACTGAAGCTTTCTTT. Protein sequence: CASSPGGGTEAFF.

This chain links TRBV6-4 with TRBJ2-1; a possible D gene is TRBD2 (5 bases). This CDR3 spans 13 amino acids. V shed 2 bases and J shed 5 bases, with 7 bases lying between them. CDR1 and CDR2 from the germline V gene are MRHNA and SNTAGT. This CDR3 reads CASSDGENNEQFF. For the CDR3, the DNA is TGTGCCAGCAGTGACGGGGAGAACAATGAGCAGTTCTTC.

The rearrangement links TRBV27 to TRBJ2-2; the D call may be TRBD1 or TRBD2 (6 bases each). The V gene's germline CDR1 is MNHEY and CDR2 SMNVEV (reference sequence). V was pared by 4 bases and J by 4 bases, with 16 bases between. CDR3 length: 16 amino acids. As DNA, the CDR3 is TGTGCCAGCAGTTCCCCCGGAGGGGGGACCACCGGGGAGCTGTTTTTT. Its translation: CASSSPGGGTTGELFF.

The chain employs TRBV6-4 and TRBJ2-3; D is uncertain. The CDR3 spans 14 residues. Germline-derived CDR1 and CDR2 are MRHNA and SNTAGT. With 3 bases removed from V and 0 bases from J, the gap between germline ends came to 7 bases. CDR3 loop: CASSEQASTDTQYF. The CDR3 coding sequence is TGTGCCAGCAGTGAACAAGCTAGCACAGATACGCAGTATTTT.

V usage is TRBV5-1 and J usage is TRBJ2-3; D ambiguous. The CDR3 totals 13 residues. Trimming stripped 1 base from V and 5 bases from J, with 8 bases between. Germline lookup yields CDR1 SGHRS and CDR2 YFSETQ. The CDR3 region has the DNA TGCGCCAGCAGCTTGATCTCGAGAGATACGCAGTATTTT. It codes for CASSLISRDTQYF. The whole variable domain, remainder taken from reference TRBV5-1 and TRBJ2-3, is KAGVTQTPRYLIKTRGQQVTLSCSPISGHRSVSWYQQTPGQGLQFLFEYFSETQRNKGNFPGRFSGRQFSNSRSEMNVSTLELGDSALYLCASSLISRDTQYFGPGTRLTVL.

There are a few counts of this clone. The chain joins TRBV7-9 to TRBJ2-1, with TRBD2 matching over 8 bases. Trimming cost V 2 bases and J 5 bases; bases outside gene matches: 5. The CDR3 contains 15 residues. Germline CDR1 SEHNR, CDR2 FQNEAQ (reference sequence). CDR3 sequence: CASSLRRGAHNEQFF. CDR3 nucleotide sequence: TGTGCCAGCAGCTTACGGCGGGGGGCACACAATGAGCAGTTCTTC.

The chain is built from TRBV5-1 and TRBJ2-3, with D maybe TRBD2 (6 bases). Trimming cost V 7 bases and J 1 base, with 13 bases left between them. CDR1 and CDR2 (germline): SGHRS, YFSETQ. This CDR3 comprises 14 residues. CDR3 in amino acids: CASGRSSGTDTQYF. As DNA, the CDR3 is TGCGCCAGCGGCAGGTCTAGCGGCACAGATACGCAGTATTTT.

This clone was observed once. The gene calls are TRBV6-5 and TRBJ2-7; TRBD2 agrees at 7 bases. This CDR3 has 13 amino acids. The V gene end was trimmed by 8 bases and the J gene end by 4 bases; junction bases not matched to a gene: 8. Germline-derived CDR1 and CDR2 are MNHEY and SVGAGI. CDR3 nucleotide sequence: TGTGCCAGCCATTCCCGGGGGGAATACGAGCAGTACTTC. Translating gives CASHSRGEYEQYF.

The chain is built from TRBV5-8 and TRBJ2-7; a possible D gene is TRBD2 (6 bases). The CDR3 has 12 amino acids. The V end was cut by 3 bases, the J end by 5 bases, with 9 bases between. Germline lookup yields CDR1 SGHTS and CDR2 YDEGEE. CDR3 in amino acids: CASSWGVNEQYF. CDR3 in DNA: TGTGCCAGCAGCTGGGGGGTAAACGAGCAGTACTTC.